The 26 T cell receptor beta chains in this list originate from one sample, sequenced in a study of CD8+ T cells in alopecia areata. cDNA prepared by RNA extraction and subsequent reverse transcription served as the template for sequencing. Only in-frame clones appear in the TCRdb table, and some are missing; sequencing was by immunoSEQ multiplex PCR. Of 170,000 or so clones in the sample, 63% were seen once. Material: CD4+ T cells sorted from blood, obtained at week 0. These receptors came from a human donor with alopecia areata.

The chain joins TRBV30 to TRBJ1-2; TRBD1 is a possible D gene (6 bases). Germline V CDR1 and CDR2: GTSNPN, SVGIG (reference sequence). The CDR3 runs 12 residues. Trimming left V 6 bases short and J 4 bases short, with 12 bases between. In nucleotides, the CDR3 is TGTGCCTGCAGGGACATGGGCTATGGCTACACCTTC. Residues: CACRDMGYGYTF.

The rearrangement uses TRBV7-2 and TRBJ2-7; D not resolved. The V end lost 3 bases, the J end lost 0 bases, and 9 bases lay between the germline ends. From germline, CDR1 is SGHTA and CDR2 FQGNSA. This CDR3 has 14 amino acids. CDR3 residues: CASSFRESSYEQYF. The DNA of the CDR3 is TGTGCCAGCAGCTTTAGAGAAAGCTCCTACGAGCAGTACTTC.

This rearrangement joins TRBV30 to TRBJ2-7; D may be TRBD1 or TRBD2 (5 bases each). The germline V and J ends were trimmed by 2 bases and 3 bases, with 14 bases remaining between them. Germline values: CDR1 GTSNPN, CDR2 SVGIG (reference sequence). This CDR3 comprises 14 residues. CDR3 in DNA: TGTGCCTGGAGTCGGGGCCCGAAGAACTACGAGCAGTACTTC. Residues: CAWSRGPKNYEQYF.

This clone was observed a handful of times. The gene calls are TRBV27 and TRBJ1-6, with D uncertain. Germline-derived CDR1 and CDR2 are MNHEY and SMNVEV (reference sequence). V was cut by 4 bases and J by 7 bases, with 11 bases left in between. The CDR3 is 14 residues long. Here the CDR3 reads CASSSHPSNSPLHF. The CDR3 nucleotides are TGTGCCAGCAGTTCGCACCCTTCCAATTCACCCCTCCACTTT.

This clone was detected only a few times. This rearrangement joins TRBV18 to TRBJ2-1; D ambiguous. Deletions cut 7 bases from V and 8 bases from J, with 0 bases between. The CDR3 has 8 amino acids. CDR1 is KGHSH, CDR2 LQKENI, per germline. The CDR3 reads CASYEQFF. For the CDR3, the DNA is TGTGCCAGCTATGAGCAGTTCTTC.

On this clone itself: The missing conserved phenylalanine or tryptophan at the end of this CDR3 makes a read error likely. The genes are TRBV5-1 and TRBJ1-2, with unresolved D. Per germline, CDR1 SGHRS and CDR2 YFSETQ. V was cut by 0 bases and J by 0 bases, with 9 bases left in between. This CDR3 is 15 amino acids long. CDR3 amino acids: CASSLVLGPNYGYTL. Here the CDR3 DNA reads TGCGCCAGCAGCTTGGTTTTAGGCCCTAACTATGGCTACACCCTC.

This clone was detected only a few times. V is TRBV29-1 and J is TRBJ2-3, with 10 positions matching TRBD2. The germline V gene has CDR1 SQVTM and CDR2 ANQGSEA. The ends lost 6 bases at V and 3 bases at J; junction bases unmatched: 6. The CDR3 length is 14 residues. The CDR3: CSVAGGRGTDTQYF. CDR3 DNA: TGCAGCGTAGCGGGGGGGCGGGGGACAGATACGCAGTATTTT.

The CDR3 DNA sequence: TGTGCCAGCAGTTTATTGGCTAGACAGGGACCCTACAATGAGCAGTTCTTC. Its protein product is CASSLLARQGPYNEQFF. The chain employs TRBV27 and TRBJ2-1; 7 positions match TRBD1. In germline, CDR1 is MNHEY, CDR2 SMNVEV (reference sequence). V shed 1 base, J shed 2 bases, and the junction held 8 bases outside the gene matches. This CDR3 contains 17 residues.

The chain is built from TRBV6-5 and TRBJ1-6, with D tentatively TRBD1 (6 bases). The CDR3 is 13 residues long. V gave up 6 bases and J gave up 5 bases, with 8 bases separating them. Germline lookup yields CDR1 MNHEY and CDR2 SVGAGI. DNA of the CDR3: TGTGCCAGCAGGGACAGAGATAATTCACCCCTCCACTTT. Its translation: CASRDRDNSPLHF.

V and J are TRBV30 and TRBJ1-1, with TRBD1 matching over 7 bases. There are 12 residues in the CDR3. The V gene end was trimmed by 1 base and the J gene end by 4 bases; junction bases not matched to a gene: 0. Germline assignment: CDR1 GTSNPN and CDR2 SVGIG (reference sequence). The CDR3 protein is CAWSGQGTEAFF. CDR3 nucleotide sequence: TGTGCCTGGAGTGGACAGGGCACTGAAGCTTTCTTT.

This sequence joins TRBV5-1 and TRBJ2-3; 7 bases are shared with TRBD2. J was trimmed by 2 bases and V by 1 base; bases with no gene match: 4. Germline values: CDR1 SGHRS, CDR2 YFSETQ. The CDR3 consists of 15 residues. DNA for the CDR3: TGCGCCAGCAGCTTGTGGGGAGGGTACACAGATACGCAGTATTTT. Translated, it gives CASSLWGGYTDTQYF.

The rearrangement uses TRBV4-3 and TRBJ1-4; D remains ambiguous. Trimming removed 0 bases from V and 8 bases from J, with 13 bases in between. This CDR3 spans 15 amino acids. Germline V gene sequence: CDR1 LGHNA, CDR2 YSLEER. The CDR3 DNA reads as TGCGCCAGCAGCCAAGATAACGGGCGAGAGGAAAAACTGTTTTTT. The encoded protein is CASSQDNGREEKLFF.

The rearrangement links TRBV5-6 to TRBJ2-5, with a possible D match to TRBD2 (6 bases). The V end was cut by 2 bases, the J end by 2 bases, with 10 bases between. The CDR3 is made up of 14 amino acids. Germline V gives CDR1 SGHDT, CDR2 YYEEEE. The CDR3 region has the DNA TGTGCCAGCAGCTTTGTGACTAGACAAGAGACCCAGTACTTC. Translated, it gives CASSFVTRQETQYF.

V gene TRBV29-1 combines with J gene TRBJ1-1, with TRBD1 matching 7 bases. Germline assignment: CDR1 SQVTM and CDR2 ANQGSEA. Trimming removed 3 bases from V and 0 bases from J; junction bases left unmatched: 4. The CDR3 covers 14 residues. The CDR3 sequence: CSVDGTDLNTEAFF. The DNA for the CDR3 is TGCAGCGTTGATGGGACAGACCTGAACACTGAAGCTTTCTTT.

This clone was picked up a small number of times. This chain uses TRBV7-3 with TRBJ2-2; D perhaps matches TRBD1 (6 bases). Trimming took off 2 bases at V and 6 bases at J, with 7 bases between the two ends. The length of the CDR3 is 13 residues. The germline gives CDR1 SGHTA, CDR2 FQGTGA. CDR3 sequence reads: CASSLGQSGELFF. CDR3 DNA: TGTGCCAGCAGCTTAGGACAGTCCGGGGAGCTGTTTTTT. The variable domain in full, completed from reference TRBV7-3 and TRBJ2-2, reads GAGVSQTPSNKVTEKGKYVELRCDPISGHTALYWYRQSLGQGPEFLIYFQGTGAADDSGLPNDRFFAVRPEGSVSTLKIQRTERGDSAVYLCASSLGQSGELFFGEGSRLTVL.

The CDR3 loop is CASSLSSGRVGYEQYF. The CDR3 DNA sequence: TGTGCCAGCAGCCTTAGCAGCGGGCGCGTTGGGTACGAGCAGTACTTC. The V and J genes are TRBV7-9 and TRBJ2-7; D is perhaps TRBD2 (6 bases). The germline V and J ends were trimmed by 5 bases and 4 bases, with 21 bases remaining between them. CDR3 size: 16 residues. Germline V gene sequence: CDR1 SEHNR, CDR2 FQNEAQ (reference sequence).

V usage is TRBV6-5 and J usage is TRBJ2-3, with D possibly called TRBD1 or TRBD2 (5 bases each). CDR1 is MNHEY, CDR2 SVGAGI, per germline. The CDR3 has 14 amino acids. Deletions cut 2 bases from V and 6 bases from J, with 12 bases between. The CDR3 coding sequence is TGTGCCAGCAGTTACCGGGACCAAAAGGATACGCAGTATTTT. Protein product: CASSYRDQKDTQYF.

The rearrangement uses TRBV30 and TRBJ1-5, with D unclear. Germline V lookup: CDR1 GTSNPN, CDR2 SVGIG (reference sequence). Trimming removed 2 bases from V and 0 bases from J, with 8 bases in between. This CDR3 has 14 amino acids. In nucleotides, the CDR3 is TGTGCCTGGAGTATACAGAGTAGCAATCAGCCCCAGCATTTT. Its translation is CAWSIQSSNQPQHF.

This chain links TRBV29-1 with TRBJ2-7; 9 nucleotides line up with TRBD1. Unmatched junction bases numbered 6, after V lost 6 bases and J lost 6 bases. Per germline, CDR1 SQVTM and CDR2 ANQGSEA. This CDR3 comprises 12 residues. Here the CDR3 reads CSVRDRESEQYF. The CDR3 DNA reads TGCAGCGTCCGGGACAGGGAATCCGAGCAGTACTTC.

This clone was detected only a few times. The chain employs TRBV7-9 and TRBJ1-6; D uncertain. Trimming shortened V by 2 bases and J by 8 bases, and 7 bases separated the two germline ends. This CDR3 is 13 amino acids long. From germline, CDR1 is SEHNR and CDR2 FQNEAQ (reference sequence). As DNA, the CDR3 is TGTGCCAGCAGCTTAAGAGAGGATTCACCCCTCCACTTT. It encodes CASSLREDSPLHF.

CDR3 DNA: TGCAGCGTACGAACTACTACGACTGGGGCTGAAGCTTTCTTT. The encoded protein is CSVRTTTTGAEAFF. This sequence joins TRBV29-1 and TRBJ1-1; D is uncertain. This CDR3 contains 14 residues. Germline CDR1 and CDR2: SQVTM and ANQGSEA. Trimming shortened V by 6 bases and J by 6 bases, and 20 bases separated the two germline ends.

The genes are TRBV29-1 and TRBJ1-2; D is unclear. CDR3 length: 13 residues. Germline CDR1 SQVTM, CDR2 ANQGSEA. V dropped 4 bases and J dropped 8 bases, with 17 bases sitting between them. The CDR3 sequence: CSVVNLWAFGYTF. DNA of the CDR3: TGCAGCGTTGTAAATCTATGGGCCTTCGGCTACACCTTC. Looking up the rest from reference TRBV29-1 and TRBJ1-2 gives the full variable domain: SAVISQKPSRDICQRGTSLTIQCQVDSQVTMMFWYRQQPGQSLTLIATANQGSEATYESGFVIDKFPISRPNLTFSTLTVSNMSPEDSSIYLCSVVNLWAFGYTFGSGTRLTVV.

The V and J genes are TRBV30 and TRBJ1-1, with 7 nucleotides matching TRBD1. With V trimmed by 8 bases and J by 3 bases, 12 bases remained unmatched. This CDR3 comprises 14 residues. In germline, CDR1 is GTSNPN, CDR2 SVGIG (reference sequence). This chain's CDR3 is CAAGQEIRDTEAFF. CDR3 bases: TGTGCCGCCGGACAGGAGATTAGGGACACTGAAGCTTTCTTT.

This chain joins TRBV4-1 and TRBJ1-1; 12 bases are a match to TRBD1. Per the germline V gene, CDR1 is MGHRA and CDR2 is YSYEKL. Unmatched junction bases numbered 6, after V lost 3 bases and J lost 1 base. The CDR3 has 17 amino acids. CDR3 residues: CASSQGGQGARNTEAFF. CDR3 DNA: TGCGCCAGCAGCCAGGGGGGACAGGGGGCAAGGAACACTGAAGCTTTCTTT.

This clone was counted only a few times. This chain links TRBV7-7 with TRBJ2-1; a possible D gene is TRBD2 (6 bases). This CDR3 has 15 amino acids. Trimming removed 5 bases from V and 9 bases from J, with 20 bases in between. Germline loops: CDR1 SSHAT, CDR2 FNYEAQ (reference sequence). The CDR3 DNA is TGTGCCAGCAGCCCCCTATCCTCAGGACTAAGTGAGCAGTTCTTC. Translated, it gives CASSPLSSGLSEQFF.

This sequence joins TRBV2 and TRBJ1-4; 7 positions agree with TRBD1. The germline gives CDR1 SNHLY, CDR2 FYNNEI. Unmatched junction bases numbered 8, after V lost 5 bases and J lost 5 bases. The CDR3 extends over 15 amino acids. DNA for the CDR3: TGTGCCAGCAGTTACTCGGGACAGCCGAATGAAAAACTGTTTTTT. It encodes CASSYSGQPNEKLFF.